Listed below are T cell receptor beta chains from one sample, sequenced in a study of CD8+ T cells in alopecia areata. TCRdb keeps only in-frame clones here, not all; method: immunoSEQ multiplex PCR. The repertoire has around 270,000 clones, roughly 60% of them found once; the top ten carry around 1.7%. This specimen consisted of CD4+ T cells sorted from blood, obtained at week 24, from a patient treated with tofacitinib. These receptors came from a human donor with alopecia areata. The CDR3 runs from the conserved cysteine through the conserved F or W. The D gene is left open where the match is weak. Where a row states a size, it is once, few, many or the class of an expanded clone; other rows omit it.

>TRBD2|TRBJ2-1|many|TRBV7-2
CASSSPLAGRPYNEQFF
TGTGCCAGCAGCTCCCCACTAGCGGGGCGTCCCTACAATGAGCAGTTCTTC
>.|TRBJ2-2|once|TRBV12-5
CASGLASTGELFF
TGTGCTAGTGGTTTGGCGAGTACCGGGGAGCTGTTTTTT
>.|TRBJ2-7|.|TRBV29-1
CSVEGTDLHSYEQYF
TGCAGCGTTGAAGGGACAGACCTACACTCCTACGAGCAGTACTTC
>.|TRBJ2-5|.|TRBV6-1
CASSEPDPGETQYF
TGTGCCAGCAGTGAACCGGATCCGGGGGAGACCCAGTACTTC
>.|TRBJ2-7|.|TRBV15
CATSRTPEGPAEQYF
TGTGCCACCAGCAGGACCCCCGAGGGACCGGCCGAGCAGTACTTC
>.|TRBJ1-3|.|TRBV30
CAWRVHGSGNTIYF
TGTGCCTGGAGAGTTCATGGCTCTGGAAACACCATATATTTT
>.|TRBJ2-1|.|TRBV5-4
CASSGWGGHNEQFF
TGTGCCAGCAGCGGTTGGGGAGGACACAATGAGCAGTTCTTC
>.|TRBJ2-5|.|TRBV14
CASSLETQYF
TGTGCCAGCAGCCTGGAGACCCAGTACTTC
>TRBD1|TRBJ2-7|few|TRBV30
CAWSEVPDRVYEQYF
TGTGCCTGGAGTGAGGTTCCGGACAGGGTTTACGAGCAGTACTTC
>.|TRBJ1-2|once|TRBV4-2
CASSHPAARYGYTF
TGTGCCAGCAGCCACCCTGCCGCTAGATATGGCTACACCTTC
>TRBD1|TRBJ1-2|.|TRBV7-9
CASSLAWTGLGYTF
TGTGCCAGCAGCTTAGCGTGGACAGGGCTCGGCTACACCTTC
>TRBD2|TRBJ2-3|.|TRBV10-3
CAISESTRGGSSTDTQYF
TGTGCCATCAGTGAGTCGACTCGGGGGGGCTCTAGCACAGATACGCAGTATTTT
>.|TRBJ2-7|.|TRBV30
CASGGESGHEQYF
TGTGCCTCAGGGGGGGAATCAGGTCACGAGCAGTACTTC
>.|TRBJ1-2|.|TRBV29-1
CSVPLTGYGYTF
TGCAGCGTCCCGCTGACAGGCTATGGCTACACCTTC
>TRBD1|TRBJ1-2|.|TRBV6-5
CASSRGQGDGYTF
TGTGCCAGCAGCCGGGGACAGGGGGATGGCTACACCTTC
>TRBD1|TRBJ1-1|.|TRBV29-1
CSVHRGGTEAFF
TGCAGCGTTCACAGGGGCGGCACTGAAGCTTTCTTT
>.|TRBJ2-5|once|TRBV4-3
CASSQLLAPETQYF
TGCGCCAGCAGCCAACTTCTAGCTCCCGAGACCCAGTACTTC
>TRBD1|TRBJ2-1|.|TRBV7-9
CATATGQINTEQFF
TGTGCCACCGCCACGGGACAGATTAATACTGAGCAGTTCTTC
>TRBD1|TRBJ2-3|.|TRBV10-3
CAIKGASDTQYF
TGTGCCATCAAGGGGGCATCGGATACGCAGTATTTT
>.|TRBJ2-5|.|TRBV5-1
CASSLVHHQETQYF
TGCGCCAGCAGCTTGGTCCACCACCAAGAGACCCAGTACTTC
>.|TRBJ2-1|few|TRBV27
CASSSRYNEQFF
TGTGCCAGCAGTTCCAGGTACAATGAGCAGTTCTTC
>TRBD1|TRBJ1-6|.|TRBV4-1
CASSQGRGQNSPLHF
TGCGCCAGCAGCCAGGGAAGGGGGCAAAATTCACCCCTCCACTTT
>TRBD1|TRBJ2-7|.|TRBV2
CASSEMGTGNEQYF
TGTGCCAGCAGTGAAATGGGGACAGGGAACGAGCAGTACTTC
>.|TRBJ2-1|few|TRBV7-2
CASSLAGMGPGIEQFF
TGTGCCAGCAGCTTAGCGGGCATGGGGCCAGGGATTGAGCAGTTCTTC
>.|TRBJ1-5|.|TRBV11-2
CASSLDRGNQPQHF
TGTGCCAGCAGCTTAGACCGGGGCAATCAGCCCCAGCATTTT